Following are 15 T cell receptor beta chains from one sample sequenced in a study of early T cells in non-severe SARS-CoV-2 infection. Using its own MiXCR run on the 5' RACE reads, TCRdb lists one record per CDR3 protein. The sample carries 70,000 to 90,000 distinct CDR3 sequences, about an eighth recorded once. Sequenced sample: whole blood. The receptors come from an adult who was a healthcare worker with PCR-confirmed SARS-CoV-2 infection or an uninfected control (not recorded which).

The gene calls are TRBV2 and TRBJ2-1; D gene unclear. CDR1 and CDR2 from the germline V gene are SNHLY and FYNNEI. There are 14 residues in the CDR3. Trimming shortened V by 4 bases and J by 2 bases, and 9 bases separated the two germline ends. The CDR3 DNA is TGTGCCAGCAGTGCACGGGCGGCCTACAATGAGCAGTTCTTC. Its protein is CASSARAAYNEQFF.

This clonotype was observed a handful of times. The gene calls are TRBV19 and TRBJ2-7; 9 bases line up with TRBD1. The V segment lost 2 bases and the J segment 1 base; nucleotides outside the gene matches: 6. The CDR3 extends over 16 amino acids. Germline CDR1 reads LNHDA; CDR2 reads SQIVND (reference sequence). CDR3 region: CASSISGTGTSYEQYF. The CDR3 DNA reads TGTGCCAGTAGTATATCCGGGACAGGGACATCCTACGAGCAGTACTTC.

This clonotype was observed many times. V is TRBV6-2 or TRBV6-3 and J is TRBJ2-7, with 9 bases fitting TRBD1. From germline, CDR1 is MNHEY and CDR2 SVGEGT. The trim removed 6 bases at V and 2 bases at J, leaving 5 bases unmatched. This CDR3 region has 14 residues. The CDR3 bases are TGTGCCAGCAGCCCCACAGGGGGCCCCTACGAGCAGTACTTC. It specifies CASSPTGGPYEQYF.

The genes are TRBV12-3 or TRBV12-4 and TRBJ2-2; perhaps TRBD2 as D (5 bases). This CDR3 has 14 residues. V was pared by 4 bases and J by 3 bases, with 9 bases between. Here the CDR3 reads CASSSGLHTGELFF. The CDR3 DNA reads as TGTGCCAGCAGTTCCGGACTGCACACCGGGGAGCTGTTTTTT.

This rearrangement joins TRBV6-2 or TRBV6-3 to TRBJ2-1; 7 nucleotides line up with TRBD1. CDR3 length: 15 amino acids. V lost 7 bases and J lost 6; bases outside the gene matches: 12. Germline V gene lookup returns CDR1 MNHEY and CDR2 SVGEGT. CDR3 sequence: CASNPGTAFSNEQFF. CDR3 in DNA: TGTGCCAGCAATCCCGGGACAGCCTTTAGCAATGAGCAGTTCTTC.

The chain employs TRBV7-9 and TRBJ2-4; 7 positions agree with TRBD1. Losses at the gene ends were 5 bases for V and 6 bases for J; bases not matched to a gene: 7. The CDR3 contains 14 residues. Germline CDR1 SEHNR, CDR2 FQNEAQ (reference sequence). As DNA, the CDR3 is TGTGCCAGCAGCCGTCAGACAGGGACAAACATTCAGTACTTC. Its translation is CASSRQTGTNIQYF.

This clonotype came up many times. The V and J genes are TRBV13 and TRBJ2-7; TRBD2 matches 8 bases. Germline V CDR1 and CDR2: PRHDT, FYEKMQ (reference sequence). V lost 5 bases, J lost 4 bases, and 10 bases stayed unmatched. The CDR3 is 15 amino acids. CDR3 DNA sequence: TGTGCCAGCAGCCCCTACACCGGGACTAGTTACGAGCAGTACTTC. It is translated as CASSPYTGTSYEQYF.

The chain recombines TRBV4-2 with TRBJ1-5; D unresolved. The CDR3 runs 15 residues. Trimming shortened V by 0 bases and J by 7 bases, and 13 bases separated the two germline ends. Germline CDR1 and CDR2: LGHNA and YNFKEQ. The DNA for the CDR3 is TGTGCCAGCAGCCAAGATCGGACGGGAGGACAGCCCCAGCATTTT. Residues: CASSQDRTGGQPQHF.

In its sample, this clonotype was seen many times. The rearrangement joins TRBV3-1 to TRBJ2-2, with a tentative D call TRBD1 (5 bases). V was clipped by 4 bases and J by 0 bases, with 18 bases between them. The CDR3 length is 18 residues. Germline values: CDR1 LGHDT, CDR2 YNNKEL (reference sequence). In DNA, the CDR3 is TGTGCCAGCAGCCCCATCTACCCGAGGACAACGAACACCGGGGAGCTGTTTTTT. Translation: CASSPIYPRTTNTGELFF.

Details on this clonotype: This clone may be a read error of a much larger clone one base away. The chain combines TRBV28 with TRBJ1-1; D is undetermined. The CDR3 is made up of 12 amino acids. V shed 2 bases and J shed 1 base, with 2 bases lying between them. Germline loops: CDR1 MDHEN, CDR2 SYDVKM. The CDR3 DNA is TGTGCCAGCAGTTTACAGAACACTGAAGCTTTCTTT. The encoded protein is CASSLQNTEAFF.

V usage is TRBV19 and J usage is TRBJ2-6; no clear D. CDR1 and CDR2 (germline): LNHDA, SQIVND (reference sequence). The V end was cut by 4 bases, the J end by 0 bases, with 10 bases between. The CDR3 has 16 residues. The CDR3 sequence: CASSTDYNSGANVLTF. CDR3 bases: TGTGCCAGTAGTACGGATTACAACTCTGGGGCCAACGTCCTGACTTTC.

In this sample, this clonotype turned up a few times. V is TRBV19 and J is TRBJ2-6; D is unclear. Germline V gives CDR1 LNHDA, CDR2 SQIVND (reference sequence). Trimming shortened V by 3 bases and J by 3 bases, and 9 bases separated the two germline ends. The CDR3 is 15 residues long. The CDR3 reads CASSIRPGGANVLTF. DNA of the CDR3: TGTGCCAGTAGTATTCGGCCGGGTGGGGCCAACGTCCTGACTTTC.

This clonotype has ten or more counts. The chain is built from TRBV2 and TRBJ2-7, with D possibly being TRBD1 or TRBD2 (5 bases each). Looked up from germline, CDR1 is SNHLY and CDR2 is FYNNEI. CDR3 length: 13 residues. V was shortened by 6 bases and J by 2 bases, with 11 bases between the two germline ends. CDR3 nucleotides: TGTGCCAGCAGCGGGGACGGGACCTACGAGCAGTACTTC. It codes for CASSGDGTYEQYF.

This clonotype was detected ten times or more. The rearrangement uses TRBV7-2 and TRBJ1-1; TRBD1 is a possible D gene (5 bases). This CDR3 has 16 amino acids. Germline V CDR1 and CDR2: SGHTA, FQGNSA. V was pared by 5 bases and J by 0 bases, with 16 bases between. The CDR3: CASSPEGRRMNTEAFF. CDR3 nucleotides: TGTGCCAGCAGCCCCGAGGGGCGCAGGATGAACACTGAAGCTTTCTTT.

This clonotype has only one observation. A read error is possible here, since a much larger clone lies one base away. J is TRBJ1-1 and V is TRBV29-1; TRBD1 might be the D (5 bases). Germline CDR1 SQVTM, CDR2 ANQGSEA. This CDR3 comprises 12 residues. V dropped 4 bases and J dropped 8 bases, with 14 bases sitting between them. CDR3 in amino acids: CSVAEGWDEAFF. The CDR3 nucleotides are TGCAGCGTTGCAGAGGGATGGGACGAAGCTTTCTTT.